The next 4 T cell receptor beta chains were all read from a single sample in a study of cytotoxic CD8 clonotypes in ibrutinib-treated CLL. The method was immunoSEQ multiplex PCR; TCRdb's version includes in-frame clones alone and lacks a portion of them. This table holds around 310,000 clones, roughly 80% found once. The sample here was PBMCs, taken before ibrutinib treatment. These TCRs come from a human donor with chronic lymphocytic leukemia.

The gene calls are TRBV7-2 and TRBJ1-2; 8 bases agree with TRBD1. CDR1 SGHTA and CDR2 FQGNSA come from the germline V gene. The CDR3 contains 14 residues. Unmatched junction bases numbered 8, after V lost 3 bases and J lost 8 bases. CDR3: CASSFLDRVRGYTF. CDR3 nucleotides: TGTGCCAGCAGCTTCTTGGACAGGGTCCGGGGCTACACCTTC.

CDR3 sequence: CASRPRTTVTDTQYF. Here the CDR3 DNA reads TGTGCCAGCAGACCCCGGACTACGGTGACAGATACGCAGTATTTT. The chain links TRBV27 to TRBJ2-3, with TRBD2 as a possible D gene (6 bases). CDR3 length equals 15 residues. V was clipped by 6 bases and J by 3 bases, with 16 bases between them. Looked up from germline, CDR1 is MNHEY and CDR2 is SMNVEV (reference sequence).

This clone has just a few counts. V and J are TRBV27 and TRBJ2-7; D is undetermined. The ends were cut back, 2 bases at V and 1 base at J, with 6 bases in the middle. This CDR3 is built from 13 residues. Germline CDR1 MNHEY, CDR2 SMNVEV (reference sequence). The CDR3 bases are TGTGCCAGCAGTTTACCCGGATCCTACGAGCAGTACTTC. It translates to CASSLPGSYEQYF.

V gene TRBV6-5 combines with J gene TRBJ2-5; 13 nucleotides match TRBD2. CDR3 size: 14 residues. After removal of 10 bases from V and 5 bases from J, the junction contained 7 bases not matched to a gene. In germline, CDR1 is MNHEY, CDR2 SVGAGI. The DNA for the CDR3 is TGTGCCACACTAGCGGGAGGGGGTTTGGAGACCCAGTACTTC. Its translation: CATLAGGGLETQYF.